Listed below are T cell receptor beta chains from one sample, sequenced in a study of cytomegalovirus exposure and HLA in healthy donors. Here immunoSEQ multiplex PCR was the method, and the copy in TCRdb shows in-frame clones only, minus some. The sample consists of hundreds of thousands of clones, about three quarters of them appearing once. The sequenced sample was PBMCs. The source is a male donor in good health and CMV-seronegative. CDR3s leave out the opening cysteine and the closing phenylalanine or tryptophan.

V gene | CDR3 length | CDR3 protein
TRBV5-4 | 15 | ASSLELAGGLVETQY
TRBV28 | 13 | ASSFLYKQDEKLF
TRBV29-1 | 9 | SYQVGDEQY
TRBV27 | 11 | ASSLSGKTEAF
TRBV21-1 | 14 | ATVDRDREGNQPQH
TRBV4-2 | 14 | ASSQEERSSYNEQF
TRBV29-1 | 12 | SVEGGGSTDTQY
TRBV15 | 13 | ATSRVPGQGYEQY
TRBV6-5 | 13 | ASISNRGFQETQY
TRBV5-6 | 11 | ASSLQRNTEAF
TRBV9 | 9 | ASKSRDTIY
TRBV27 | 11 | ASSPGGWNEQF
TRBV7-6 | 10 | ASSSQGIEQY
TRBV6-9 | 11 | ASSYGGGTEAF
TRBV18 | 11 | ASSPPGRETQY
TRBV15 | 13 | ATSLDRSSAYEQY
TRBV27 | 9 | ASSGRKTQY
TRBV4-3 | 13 | ASSQEARGEYEQY
TRBV13 | 12 | ASSTGQGGYEQY
TRBV11-2 | 11 | ASSLGPRDEQY
TRBV7-4 | 17 | ASSLFGGTGTSGANVLT
TRBV5-4 | 13 | ASSTGLAGGGEQY
TRBV7-3 | 12 | ASSHSGGAETQY
TRBV28 | 14 | ASSPIWGGEFWGYT
TRBV30 | 14 | AWNRGGAAGEDEQF
TRBV28 | 12 | ASSLSERSYGYT
TRBV30 | 12 | AWRSGGGRETQY
TRBV19 | 13 | ASREGIAVFNEQF
TRBV5-4 | 13 | ASSLGQVSGNTIY